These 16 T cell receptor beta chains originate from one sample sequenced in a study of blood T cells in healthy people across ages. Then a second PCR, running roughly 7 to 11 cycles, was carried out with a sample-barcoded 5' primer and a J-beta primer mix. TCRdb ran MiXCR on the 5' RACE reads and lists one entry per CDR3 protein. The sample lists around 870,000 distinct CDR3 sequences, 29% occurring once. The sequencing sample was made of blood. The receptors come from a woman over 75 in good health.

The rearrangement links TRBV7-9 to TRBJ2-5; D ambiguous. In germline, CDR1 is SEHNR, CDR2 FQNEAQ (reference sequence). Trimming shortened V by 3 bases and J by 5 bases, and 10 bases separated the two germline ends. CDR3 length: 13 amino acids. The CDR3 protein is CASSFMASETQYF. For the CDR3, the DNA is TGTGCCAGCAGCTTCATGGCATCGGAGACCCAGTACTTC.

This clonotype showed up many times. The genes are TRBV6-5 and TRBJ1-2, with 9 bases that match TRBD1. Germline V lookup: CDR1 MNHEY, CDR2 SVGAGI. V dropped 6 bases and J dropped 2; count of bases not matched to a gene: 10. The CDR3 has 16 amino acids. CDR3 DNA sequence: TGTGCCAGCAGGCAACGGGGACAGGGCCTAAACTATGGCTACACCTTC. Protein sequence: CASRQRGQGLNYGYTF.

This chain's CDR3 is CATGGEGTSNQPQHF. CDR3 sequence (DNA): TGTGCCACCGGGGGTGAGGGGACCAGCAATCAGCCCCAGCATTTT. V gene TRBV24-1 combines with J gene TRBJ1-5; TRBD1 is a possible D gene (5 bases). The V and J ends lost 9 bases and 1 base respectively, with 15 bases between them. Germline V gene lookup returns CDR1 KGHDR and CDR2 SFDVKD. The CDR3 length is 15 residues.

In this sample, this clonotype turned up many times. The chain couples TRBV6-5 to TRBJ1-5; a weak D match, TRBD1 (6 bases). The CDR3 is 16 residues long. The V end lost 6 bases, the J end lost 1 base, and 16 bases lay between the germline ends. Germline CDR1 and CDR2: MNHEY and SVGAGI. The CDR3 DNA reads TGTGCCAGCAGAAAGGGGGGGGCTATGAGCAATCAGCCCCAGCATTTT. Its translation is CASRKGGAMSNQPQHF.

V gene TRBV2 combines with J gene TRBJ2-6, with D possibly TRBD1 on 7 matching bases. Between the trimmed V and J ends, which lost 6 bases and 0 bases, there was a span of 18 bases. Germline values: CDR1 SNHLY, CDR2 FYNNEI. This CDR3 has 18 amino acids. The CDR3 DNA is TGTGCCAGCAGCCAGGGGGGCAGGGCCTACTCTGGGGCCAACGTCCTGACTTTC. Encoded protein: CASSQGGRAYSGANVLTF.

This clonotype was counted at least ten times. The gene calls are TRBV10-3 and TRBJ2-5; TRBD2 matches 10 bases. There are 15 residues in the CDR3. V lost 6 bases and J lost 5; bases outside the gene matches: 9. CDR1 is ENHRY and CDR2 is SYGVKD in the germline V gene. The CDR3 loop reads CAISETSGEWETQYF. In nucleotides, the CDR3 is TGTGCCATCAGCGAAACTAGCGGGGAGTGGGAGACCCAGTACTTC.

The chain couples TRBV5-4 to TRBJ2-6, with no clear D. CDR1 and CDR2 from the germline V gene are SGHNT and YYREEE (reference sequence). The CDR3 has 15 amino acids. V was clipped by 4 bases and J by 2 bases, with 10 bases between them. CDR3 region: CASSQDVAGANVLTF. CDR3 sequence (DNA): TGTGCCAGCAGCCAAGATGTGGCTGGGGCCAACGTCCTGACTTTC.

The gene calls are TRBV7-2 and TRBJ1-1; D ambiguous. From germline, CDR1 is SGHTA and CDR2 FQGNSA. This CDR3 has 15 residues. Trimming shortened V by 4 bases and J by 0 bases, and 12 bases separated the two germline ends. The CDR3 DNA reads TGTGCCAGCAGCTCCGCACACCTACTGAACACTGAAGCTTTCTTT. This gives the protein CASSSAHLLNTEAFF.

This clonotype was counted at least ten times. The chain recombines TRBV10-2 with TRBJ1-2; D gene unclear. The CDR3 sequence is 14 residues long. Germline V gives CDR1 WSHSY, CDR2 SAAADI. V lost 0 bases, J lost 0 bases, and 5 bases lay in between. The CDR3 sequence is CASSESRSNYGYTF. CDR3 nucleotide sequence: TGCGCCAGCAGTGAGTCCCGGTCTAACTATGGCTACACCTTC.

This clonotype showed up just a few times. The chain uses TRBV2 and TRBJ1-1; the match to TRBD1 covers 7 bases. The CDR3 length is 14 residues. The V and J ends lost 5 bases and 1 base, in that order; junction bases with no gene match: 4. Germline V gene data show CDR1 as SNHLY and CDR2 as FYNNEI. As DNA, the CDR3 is TGTGCCAGCAGTAAACAGGGGTGGAACACTGAAGCTTTCTTT. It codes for CASSKQGWNTEAFF.

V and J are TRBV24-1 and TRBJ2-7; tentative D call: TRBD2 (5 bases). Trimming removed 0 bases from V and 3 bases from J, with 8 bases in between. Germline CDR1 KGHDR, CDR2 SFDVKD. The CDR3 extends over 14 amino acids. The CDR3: CATSDLWESYEQYF. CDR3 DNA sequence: TGTGCCACCAGTGATTTGTGGGAGAGCTACGAGCAGTACTTC.

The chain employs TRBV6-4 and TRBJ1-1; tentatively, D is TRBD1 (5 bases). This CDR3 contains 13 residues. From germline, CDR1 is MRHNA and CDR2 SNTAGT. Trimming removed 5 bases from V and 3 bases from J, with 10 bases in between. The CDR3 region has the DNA TGTGCCAGCAGTACCGGAGGGGACACTGAAGCTTTCTTT. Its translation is CASSTGGDTEAFF.

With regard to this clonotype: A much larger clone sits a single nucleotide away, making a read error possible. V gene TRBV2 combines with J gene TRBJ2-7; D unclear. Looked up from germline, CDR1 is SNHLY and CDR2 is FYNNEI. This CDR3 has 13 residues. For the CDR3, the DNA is TGTGCCGGCAGCCTCAACATAGCCTACGAGCAGTACTTC. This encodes CAGSLNIAYEQYF.

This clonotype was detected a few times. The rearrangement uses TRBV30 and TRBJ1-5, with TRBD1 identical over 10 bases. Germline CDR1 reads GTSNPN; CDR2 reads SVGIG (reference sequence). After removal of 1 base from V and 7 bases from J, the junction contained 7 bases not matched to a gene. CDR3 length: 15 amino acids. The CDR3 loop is CAWSAWDRGRQPQHF. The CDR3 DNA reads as TGTGCCTGGAGTGCATGGGACAGGGGAAGACAGCCCCAGCATTTT.

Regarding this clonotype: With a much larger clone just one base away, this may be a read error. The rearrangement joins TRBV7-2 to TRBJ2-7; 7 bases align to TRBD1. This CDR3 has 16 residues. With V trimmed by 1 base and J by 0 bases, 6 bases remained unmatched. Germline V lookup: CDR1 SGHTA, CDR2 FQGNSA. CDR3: CTSSLVSRQGSYEQYF. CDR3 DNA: TGTACCAGCAGCTTAGTATCCCGACAGGGCTCCTACGAGCAGTACTTC.

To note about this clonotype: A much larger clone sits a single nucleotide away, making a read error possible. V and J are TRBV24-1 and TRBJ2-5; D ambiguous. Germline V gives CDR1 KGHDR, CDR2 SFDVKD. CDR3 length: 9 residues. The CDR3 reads CAASETQYF. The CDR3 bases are TGTGCCGCCAGTGAGACCCAGTACTTC.